This TCR beta chain was captured in a study of cytomegalovirus exposure and HLA in healthy donors. Use of 60 Vbeta and 13 Jbeta primers characterized the PCR. Some clones are missing from TCRdb's copy, which holds only in-frame ones; the method was immunoSEQ multiplex PCR. The table lists about 130,000 clones, about four fifths of them singletons. Concerning this clone: What it binds is not known.

The CDR3 loop spans 13 amino acids. The V end lost 3 bases, the J end lost 0 bases, and 6 bases lay between the germline ends. Per germline, CDR1 MNHEY and CDR2 SMNVEV (reference sequence). General study findings and limits: Analysis performed later found roughly 17,000 TCR beta sequences associated with HLA alleles at 0.05 false discovery rate. HLA-A and HLA-B allele assignments for most subjects were reportedly predicted accurately using TCR beta sequences. A later analysis appeared to link common viral pathogens to several of the most significant clusters. Rarity characterized most TCR sequences, yet some public TCRs appeared in many donors.

The sequenced sample was PBMCs. This TCR came from a woman aged 40 to 50 in good health and CMV-seropositive. V is TRBV27 and J is TRBJ2-7, with D uncertain. CDR3 in DNA: TGTGCCAGCAGTTTGGTCGGCTCCTACGAGCAGTACTTC. Encoded protein: CASSLVGSYEQYF.